The following is a T cell receptor (beta chain) sequence with its context. The antigen is unknown. Over chemoradiotherapy, repertoires were sampled more than once. The CDR3 runs 15 residues. V gave up 0 bases and J gave up 4 bases, with 13 bases separating them. The V gene's germline CDR1 is SGHKS and CDR2 YYEKEE (reference sequence). This entry belongs to a study of chemoradiotherapy in HPV16-positive cancers. Study information: Functional T-cell assays on a couple of HPV16-positive patients' cells defined candidate HPV-specific clones and common TCR motifs. General study points: Candidate HPV-specific clones and E7-related TCR motifs grew in tumor during treatment. HPV-specific T cells were functionally defined from only a couple of HPV16-positive patients.

The assay was immunoSEQ multiplex PCR, and TCRdb's table has in-frame clones only and misses some. The repertoire has roughly 2,300 clones, around 64% of them found once; the top ten carry roughly a quarter. This specimen consisted of tumor tissue, obtained from a patient who underwent chemoradiotherapy. The V gene is TRBV5-5, the J gene TRBJ2-5; a weak D match, TRBD2 (6 bases). This clonotype was obtained from a human donor with HPV-associated anogenital cancer. Written as DNA, the CDR3 is TGTGCCAGCAGCTTGGAAGCGAGGGAGGTAGAGACCCAGTACTTC. Translation gives CASSLEAREVETQYF.